One sample yielded the 30 T cell receptor beta chains listed below, sequenced in a study of identical twins. TCRdb re-analysed the 5' RACE reads in MiXCR, keeping a single row per CDR3 protein. This sample carries nearly 900,000 distinct CDR3 sequences, around an eighth of them seen once, and the ten largest clones take 1.5% to 2%. These same data were also listed under a study on yellow fever vaccine responses in identical twins.

The sample comprised PBMCs. Every receptor here comes from a woman between 18 and 29 years old in good health.

This clonotype was counted a few times. This sequence joins TRBV6-5 and TRBJ1-1; D gene uncertain. Germline V gives CDR1 MNHEY, CDR2 SVGAGI. The CDR3 length is 16 residues. The V end was cut by 4 bases, the J end by 6 bases, with 21 bases between. The CDR3 nucleotides read TGTGCCAGCAGTTTGTTCGGGTCTGGCTTGGAGGCTGAAGCTTTCTTT. Residues: CASSLFGSGLEAEAFF.

The chain links TRBV12-5 to TRBJ2-7; D is uncertain. The CDR3 has 15 residues. CDR1 and CDR2 from the germline V gene are LGHNT and FRNRAP. V shed 5 bases and J shed 2 bases, with 16 bases lying between them. The CDR3 region has the DNA TGTGCTAGTGGTCTGAACTCCCAGCGCGCCTACGAGCAGTACTTC. Its translation: CASGLNSQRAYEQYF.

The chain recombines TRBV12-3 or TRBV12-4 with TRBJ2-7, with 14 bases identical to TRBD2. The CDR3 contains 17 residues. V shed 5 bases and J 6 bases; nucleotides not matched to a gene: 12. CDR3 region: CASSPGTSGSLLGEQYF. The DNA of the CDR3 is TGTGCCAGCAGTCCAGGGACTAGCGGGAGTCTCCTTGGCGAGCAGTACTTC.

Only a few counts were recorded for this clonotype. V and J are TRBV10-3 and TRBJ2-7; 7 nucleotides align to TRBD1. The CDR3 totals 13 residues. V dropped 6 bases and J dropped 2; count of bases not matched to a gene: 4. Germline values: CDR1 ENHRY, CDR2 SYGVKD. In DNA form, the CDR3 reads TGTGCCATCAGCAACAGGGGTCCCTACGAGCAGTACTTC. It encodes CAISNRGPYEQYF.

The chain couples TRBV3-1 to TRBJ2-5; 10 nucleotides align to TRBD2. V lost 0 bases and J lost 4; bases outside the gene matches: 8. CDR1 LGHDT and CDR2 YNNKEL come from the germline V gene (reference sequence). The CDR3 spans 17 residues. CDR3 sequence (DNA): TGTGCCAGCAGCCAAGATTACCAGCGGGGGGGCCGAGAGACCCAGTACTTC. This gives the protein CASSQDYQRGGRETQYF.

This clonotype was picked up many times. This chain connects TRBV4-2 to TRBJ1-4; no reliable D call. The ends were cut back, 8 bases at V and 7 bases at J, with 8 bases in the middle. The CDR3 runs to 11 residues. CDR1 is LGHNA and CDR2 is YNFKEQ in the germline V gene. The CDR3 sequence is CASADGEKLFF. The CDR3 DNA reads TGTGCCAGCGCTGACGGTGAAAAACTGTTTTTT.

This chain joins TRBV7-9 and TRBJ2-5; TRBD1 aligns across 7 bases. V shed 4 bases, J shed 5 bases, and the junction held 7 bases outside the gene matches. This CDR3 has 14 amino acids. Germline-derived CDR1 and CDR2 are SEHNR and FQNEAQ (reference sequence). CDR3 protein: CASSSPPRGETQYF. The CDR3, as DNA: TGTGCCAGCAGCTCCCCACCCAGGGGGGAGACCCAGTACTTC. The full variable domain, with the rest looked up from reference TRBV7-9 and TRBJ2-5, is DTGVSQNPRHKITKRGQNVTFRCDPISEHNRLYWYRQTLGQGPEFLTYFQNEAQLEKSRLLSDRFSAERPKGSFSTLEIQRTEQGDSAMYLCASSSPPRGETQYFGPGTRLLVL.

This clonotype was detected a few times. The chain combines TRBV27 with TRBJ2-6; D gene ambiguous. This CDR3 region has 16 residues. Between the trimmed V and J ends, which lost 5 bases and 2 bases, there was a span of 13 bases. CDR1 is MNHEY and CDR2 is SMNVEV in the germline V gene (reference sequence). The CDR3 nucleotides are TGTGCCAGCAGTGAACTTTTACGGACTGGGGCCAACGTCCTGACTTTC. Translation gives CASSELLRTGANVLTF.

The CDR3 is CSAFPGLAADTQYF. The DNA for the CDR3 is TGCAGTGCTTTCCCGGGACTAGCCGCAGATACGCAGTATTTT. The rearrangement uses TRBV20-1 and TRBJ2-3; 9 bases align to TRBD2. Trimming at V came to 5 bases and at J to 4 bases, leaving 7 bases not matched to a gene. The germline CDR1 and CDR2 sequences are DFQATT and SNEGSKA (reference sequence). CDR3 length: 14 amino acids.

In this sample, this clonotype turned up a few times. J is TRBJ2-7 and V is TRBV5-1; D is undetermined. Looked up from germline, CDR1 is SGHRS and CDR2 is YFSETQ. The V gene lost 1 base and the J gene lost 2 bases, with 16 bases spanning the gap. This CDR3 is built from 16 residues. The CDR3 reads CASSLIGQLAPYEQYF. CDR3 DNA: TGCGCCAGCAGCTTGATCGGCCAACTGGCCCCCTACGAGCAGTACTTC.

V and J are TRBV20-1 and TRBJ2-1; D might be TRBD1 (5 bases). Trimming stripped 6 bases from V and 1 base from J, with 16 bases between. Per the germline V gene, CDR1 is DFQATT and CDR2 is SNEGSKA (reference sequence). CDR3 length equals 15 residues. In nucleotides, the CDR3 is TGCAGTGCAGGGCCCTTAACAGGTTCCTACAATGAGCAGTTCTTC. Translated: CSAGPLTGSYNEQFF.

This clonotype was seen repeatedly, ten times or more. CDR3 in DNA: TGTGCCAGCAGCTTAATAATAGCGGGTGATGAGCAGTTCTTC. Residues: CASSLIIAGDEQFF. The chain employs TRBV11-2 and TRBJ2-1; 7 bases match TRBD2. The ends lost 2 bases at V and 8 bases at J; junction bases unmatched: 6. CDR1 is SGHAT, CDR2 FQNNGV, per germline. This CDR3 has 14 amino acids.

In its sample, this clonotype was seen many times. This rearrangement joins TRBV2 to TRBJ2-1; 9 bases map to TRBD2. J lost 8 bases, V lost 4 bases, and 21 bases had no gene match. The germline gives CDR1 SNHLY, CDR2 FYNNEI. The CDR3 runs 19 residues. In DNA, the CDR3 is TGTGCCAGCAGTGCCCACTCGGGACTAGCAGTAATCGTGGAGGATGAGCAGTTCTTC. It translates to CASSAHSGLAVIVEDEQFF. The complete variable domain, with remaining parts taken from reference TRBV2 and TRBJ2-1, reads EPEVTQTPSHQVTQMGQEVILRCVPISNHLYFYWYRQILGQKVEFLVSFYNNEISEKSEIFDDQFSVERPDGSNFTLKIRSTKLEDSAMYFCASSAHSGLAVIVEDEQFFGPGTRLTVL.

The chain uses TRBV7-2 and TRBJ2-7, with 11 nucleotides matching TRBD1. Trimming cost V 7 bases and J 4 bases; bases outside gene matches: 6. CDR1 SGHTA and CDR2 FQGNSA come from the germline V gene. There are 14 residues in the CDR3. The CDR3 nucleotides read TGTGCCAGCACCCTGGACAGGGGGCGTTACGAGCAGTACTTC. Protein: CASTLDRGRYEQYF.

This clonotype was seen more than once but under ten times. The V gene is TRBV11-2, the J gene TRBJ2-7; 7 nucleotides match TRBD1. Trimming removed 5 bases from V and 2 bases from J; junction bases left unmatched: 9. The germline CDR1 and CDR2 sequences are SGHAT and FQNNGV. The CDR3 runs 15 residues. Here the CDR3 reads CASSPGQLTTYEQYV. The CDR3 bases are TGTGCCAGCAGCCCGGGACAGTTGACCACCTACGAGCAGTACGTC.

In its sample, this clonotype was seen a few times. V gene TRBV3-1 combines with J gene TRBJ1-2; D uncertain. The germline gives CDR1 LGHDT, CDR2 YNNKEL (reference sequence). The CDR3 totals 13 residues. Trimming removed 0 bases from V and 5 bases from J, with 7 bases in between. CDR3 in amino acids: CASSQEPFYGYTF. DNA of the CDR3: TGTGCCAGCAGCCAAGAACCTTTTTATGGCTACACCTTC.

This rearrangement joins TRBV5-1 to TRBJ2-3; 15 bases fit TRBD2. This CDR3 spans 17 amino acids. V gave up 3 bases and J gave up 2 bases; unmatched junction bases: 4. The germline CDR1 and CDR2 sequences are SGHRS and YFSETQ. CDR3 sequence (DNA): TGCGCCAGCAGCTCGGGACTAGCGGGGGGCCTCACAGATACGCAGTATTTT. Residues: CASSSGLAGGLTDTQYF. The variable domain in full, with the rest retrieved from reference TRBV5-1 and TRBJ2-3, is KAGVTQTPRYLIKTRGQQVTLSCSPISGHRSVSWYQQTPGQGLQFLFEYFSETQRNKGNFPGRFSGRQFSNSRSEMNVSTLELGDSALYLCASSSGLAGGLTDTQYFGPGTRLTVL.

The chain recombines TRBV5-4 with TRBJ1-6; 7 nucleotides align to TRBD1. Trimming removed 1 base from V and 6 bases from J; junction bases left unmatched: 4. The germline V gene encodes CDR1 SGHNT and CDR2 YYREEE (reference sequence). There are 15 residues in the CDR3. In DNA, the CDR3 is TGTGCCAGCAGCTTGCTGGGACAGCCTAATTCACCCCTCCACTTT. Translation gives CASSLLGQPNSPLHF.

This chain joins TRBV5-1 and TRBJ2-1; D gene ambiguous. V lost 4 bases and J lost 0, with 17 bases in between. The CDR3 has 17 residues. The germline gives CDR1 SGHRS, CDR2 YFSETQ. The CDR3 region is CASSPQVRRSSYNEQFF. CDR3 coding DNA: TGCGCCAGCAGCCCCCAGGTGCGGAGAAGCTCCTACAATGAGCAGTTCTTC.

The chain recombines TRBV19 with TRBJ2-1; TRBD2 might be the D (7 bases). V lost 4 bases to trimming and J lost 7 bases, with 14 bases between them. CDR3 length equals 14 residues. Germline V gives CDR1 LNHDA, CDR2 SQIVND (reference sequence). The CDR3 coding sequence is TGTGCCAGTAGTACCCCGGGGAGGGGGAATGAGCAGTTCTTC. Its translation: CASSTPGRGNEQFF.

In this sample, this clonotype turned up a few times. The rearrangement uses TRBV9 and TRBJ1-2; D remains ambiguous. The CDR3 covers 12 residues. The ends were cut back, 7 bases at V and 5 bases at J, with 12 bases in the middle. Germline V gene data show CDR1 as SGDLS and CDR2 as YYNGEE. The CDR3 nucleotides read TGTGCCAGCTCGCCGGATGAATATGGCTACACCTTC. It specifies CASSPDEYGYTF.

This chain connects TRBV19 to TRBJ1-1; tentative D call: TRBD1 (5 bases). This CDR3 is built from 14 residues. In germline, CDR1 is LNHDA, CDR2 SQIVND (reference sequence). The ends were cut back, 7 bases at V and 0 bases at J, with 12 bases in the middle. CDR3 nucleotides: TGTGCCAGTACAGGGAATTGGATGAACACTGAAGCTTTCTTT. Translating gives CASTGNWMNTEAFF.

This clonotype appeared a few times. The chain couples TRBV5-1 to TRBJ2-5; 7 nucleotides match TRBD1. The V and J ends lost 4 bases and 6 bases, in that order; junction bases with no gene match: 9. CDR3 length: 14 amino acids. Germline lookup yields CDR1 SGHRS and CDR2 YFSETQ. The CDR3 protein is CASSEGAGEKTQYF. CDR3 DNA: TGCGCCAGCAGCGAGGGGGCAGGGGAAAAGACCCAGTACTTC.

The table lists this clonotype with a few counts. The rearrangement joins TRBV18 to TRBJ2-7; possibly TRBD1 or TRBD2 for D (5 bases each). This CDR3 has 13 residues. CDR1 KGHSH and CDR2 LQKENI come from the germline V gene. V was trimmed by 3 bases and J by 6 bases, leaving 12 bases between them. CDR3 bases: TGTGCCAGCTCACCTGTCCCCGGGGCCGAGCAGTACTTC. Its translation is CASSPVPGAEQYF.

This clonotype has at least ten counts. The V call is TRBV9, the J call TRBJ2-7; TRBD1 matches 7 bases. V shed 4 bases and J 3 bases; nucleotides not matched to a gene: 13. Per the germline V gene, CDR1 is SGDLS and CDR2 is YYNGEE. This CDR3 region has 16 residues. The CDR3 coding sequence is TGTGCCAGCAGCCCCACGGACACCCCAGGGGGCTACGAGCAGTACTTC. Protein sequence: CASSPTDTPGGYEQYF. The whole variable domain, filled in from reference TRBV9 and TRBJ2-7, reads DSGVTQTPKHLITATGQRVTLRCSPRSGDLSVYWYQQSLDQGLQFLIQYYNGEERAKGNILERFSAQQFPDLHSELNLSSLELGDSALYFCASSPTDTPGGYEQYFGPGTRLTVT.

This clonotype was recorded at least ten times. This chain joins TRBV5-1 and TRBJ2-3, with 7 bases identical to TRBD1. Germline CDR1 reads SGHRS; CDR2 reads YFSETQ. The CDR3 length is 15 residues. Trimming removed 0 bases from V and 2 bases from J; junction bases left unmatched: 3. CDR3 amino acids: CASSLGQGVTDTQYF. The CDR3 DNA reads TGCGCCAGCAGCTTGGGCCAGGGGGTCACAGATACGCAGTATTTT.

This clonotype was seen only a few times. V is TRBV27 and J is TRBJ1-2; weak D call: TRBD1 (6 bases). Deletions cut 4 bases from V and 2 bases from J, with 11 bases between. The CDR3 totals 14 residues. Germline CDR1 MNHEY, CDR2 SMNVEV (reference sequence). CDR3 nucleotides: TGTGCCAGCAGTTCCCGGGGGCTAAACTATGGCTACACCTTC. Protein product: CASSSRGLNYGYTF.

This clonotype was seen at least ten times. The rearrangement uses TRBV21-1 and TRBJ1-5; the listed D gene, TRBD1, was not tested against the DNA. TRBV21-1 represents a pseudogene. CDR3 length: 14 residues. The CDR3 is CASSKGGDNQPQHF. DNA of the CDR3: TGTGCCAGCAGCAAAGGGGGCGACAATCAGCCCCAGCATTTT.

This clonotype was observed many times. The V call is TRBV29-1, the J call TRBJ1-1, with TRBD1 identical over 7 bases. Germline-derived CDR1 and CDR2 are SQVTM and ANQGSEA. The CDR3 is made up of 11 amino acids. J was trimmed by 10 bases and V by 4 bases; bases with no gene match: 6. In DNA form, the CDR3 reads TGCAGCGTTGCACAGGGGAAGGGAGCTTTCTTT. This gives the protein CSVAQGKGAFF. Full variable domain (missing parts from reference TRBV29-1 and TRBJ1-1): SAVISQKPSRDICQRGTSLTIQCQVDSQVTMMFWYRQQPGQSLTLIATANQGSEATYESGFVIDKFPISRPNLTFSTLTVSNMSPEDSSIYLCSVAQGKGAFFGQGTRLTVV.

This chain connects TRBV20-1 to TRBJ1-3; tentative D call: TRBD1 (6 bases). This CDR3 is 15 amino acids long. Trimming removed 1 base from V and 0 bases from J, with 10 bases in between. Germline lookup yields CDR1 DFQATT and CDR2 SNEGSKA (reference sequence). For the CDR3, the DNA is TGCAGTGCTAGAGGGGACACCAACTCTGGAAACACCATATATTTT. It specifies CSARGDTNSGNTIYF.